This T cell receptor beta chain was identified during a study of immune evolution from preneoplasia to lung adenocarcinoma. The germline V gene encodes CDR1 SGHRS and CDR2 YFSETQ. V lost 1 base and J lost 4, with 9 bases in between. The CDR3 extends over 13 amino acids. Patient tissue came from resections in Japan or China, 2014–2017. Libraries were prepared by immunoSEQ multiplex PCR; TCRdb keeps only in-frame clonotypes and omits some of them. The table includes under 3,500 clones, about nine tenths detected once. The specimen was FFPE adjacent normal lung tissue. This receptor was identified in a person aged 70 to 80 with lung adenocarcinoma. The chain combines TRBV5-1 with TRBJ2-7; possibly TRBD1 for D (6 bases). The chain's CDR3 is CASSLMGQYEQYF. CDR3 bases: TGCGCCAGCAGCTTGATGGGACAATACGAGCAGTACTTC.